The rows below give T cell receptor beta chains drawn from one sample of a study of PD-L1 blockade in urothelial cancer. The repertoire was sequenced with immunoSEQ multiplex PCR; TCRdb's copy has only in-frame clones and lacks some. The data contain about 52,000 clones, about 72% of them seen just once; the ten biggest clones take up around 3.4%. This specimen consisted of PBMCs, obtained around atezolizumab (anti-PD-L1) treatment. The receptors here all came from a man between 65 and 79 years old with urothelial cancer. CDR3s include the opening cysteine and the closing phenylalanine or tryptophan. A D gene is named only where the DNA matches it firmly. The size of a clone is reported for some rows only, either as once, few or many, or as a class for expanded clones.

TRBV4-1	-	TRBJ1-1	TRBD1	TGCGCCAGCAGCCAAGTTTGGACAGGGGTTCGAAGCCACGAAGCTTTCTTT	CASSQVWTGVRSHEAFF
TRBV5-8	-	TRBJ2-2	-	TGTGCCAGCAGCTTGGTTTTTCAGGGCCTGTTTTTT	CASSLVFQGLFF
TRBV7-3	-	TRBJ2-3	TRBD2	TGTGCCAGCAGCCCGGGACTAGCGGGGGGCAATACAGATACGCAGTATTTT	CASSPGLAGGNTDTQYF
TRBV5-4	-	TRBJ2-2	TRBD1	TGTGCCAGCAGCCAAAACCGACAGGGGTCCGGGGAGCTGTTTTTT	CASSQNRQGSGELFF
TRBV6-1	few	TRBJ2-1	-	TGTGCCAGCCAAAGTAGCGGCTCCTACAATGAGCAGTTCTTC	CASQSSGSYNEQFF
TRBV4-3	-	TRBJ1-2	TRBD1	TGCGCCAGCAGCCAAGATCGGGACAGTTATGGCTACACCTTC	CASSQDRDSYGYTF
TRBV12-5	-	TRBJ2-5	TRBD1	TGTGCTAGTGGATCCGACAGGGAAGAGACCCAGTACTTC	CASGSDREETQYF
TRBV30	few	TRBJ1-1	TRBD1	TGTGCCTCTAGTGGAGGGGGCTACACTGAAGCTTTCTTT	CASSGGGYTEAFF
TRBV2	-	TRBJ2-5	TRBD1	TGTGCCAGCAGTGCGGGCAGGGGGTGGGCCCAGTACTTC	CASSAGRGWAQYF
TRBV11-1	-	TRBJ2-7	TRBD2	TGTGCCAGCAGCTCTCGGACTAGCGGGAAATGGTACGAGCAGTACTTC	CASSSRTSGKWYEQYF
TRBV6-1	-	TRBJ1-5	-	TGTGCCAGCAGTGTCTCAGTGAGCAATCAGCCCCAGCATTTT	CASSVSVSNQPQHF
TRBV28	-	TRBJ2-4	TRBD1	TGTGCCAGCAGGGGACAGGGGGCGACCAAAAACATTCAGTACTTC	CASRGQGATKNIQYF
TRBV9	-	TRBJ2-1	TRBD2	TGTGCCAGCAGCCAGGGAGGGCTGACCTACAATGAGCAGTTCTTC	CASSQGGLTYNEQFF
TRBV2	once	TRBJ1-2	TRBD1	TGTGCCAGCAGTGAGGACAGGGGGTCAGTCTATGGCTACACCTTC	CASSEDRGSVYGYTF
TRBV6-1	-	TRBJ2-5	-	TGTGCCAGCAGTGAATATGGGCAATCAGGGACCCAGTACTTC	CASSEYGQSGTQYF
TRBV7-2	-	TRBJ2-5	TRBD1	TGTGCCAGCAGCCCGGGACAGCCCCAAGAGACCCAGTACTTC	CASSPGQPQETQYF
TRBV13	-	TRBJ2-1	TRBD2	TGTGCCAGCAGCCCGGGGGGGGGCTTTGGGAATGAGCAGTTCTTC	CASSPGGGFGNEQFF
TRBV18	once	TRBJ2-7	TRBD1	TGTGCCAGCTCCGGGACAGGGCAGTACGAGCAGTACTTC	CASSGTGQYEQYF
TRBV5-4	-	TRBJ1-2	-	TGTGCCAGCAGCCCTTCTTTGAACTATGGCTACACCTTC	CASSPSLNYGYTF
TRBV6-5	-	TRBJ2-7	-	TGTGCCAGCAGTTATCAAGCGAGGGCCTACGAGCAGTACTTC	CASSYQARAYEQYF
TRBV4-3	-	TRBJ2-7	-	TGCGCCAGCAGCCAAGATCATGCGAGTAGGAGGGCCTACGAGCAGTACTTC	CASSQDHASRRAYEQYF
TRBV11-2	-	TRBJ2-7	TRBD2	TGTGCCAGCAGCTATATGGGGGGGGTTTACGAGCAGTACTTC	CASSYMGGVYEQYF
TRBV5-5	-	TRBJ2-7	TRBD2	TGTGCCAGCAGCCTAATAGCGGGAGAGGGTTACGAGCAGTACTTC	CASSLIAGEGYEQYF
TRBV4-2	-	TRBJ1-1	-	TGTGCCAGCACCCTCTCCACGGCAGCGGACACTGAAGCTTTCTTT	CASTLSTAADTEAFF
TRBV5-1	few	TRBJ1-3	-	TGCGCCAGCAGCTTGGGGACAGAAGGAAACACCATATATTTT	CASSLGTEGNTIYF
TRBV9	many	TRBJ1-3	TRBD1	TGTGCCAGCAGCGCGGGGGACAGGGCATTAGGAAACACCATATATTTT	CASSAGDRALGNTIYF